This T cell receptor (beta chain) stems from a study of shared clonotypes between healthy human individuals. Study-wide background: Each donor contributed plates that comprised three CD4 naive, three CD4 memory, two CD8 naive and one CD8 memory.

Adult donors, all healthy and HIV-negative, had no recent acute infections or vaccinations. CD45RA-negative memory and CD45RA+ naive subsets were split from the CD4+ cells. Study outcomes and limitations: The generation probabilities recorded for non-shared clonotypes fell below those of clonotypes shared by all four donors.

TCRdb's copy holds only in-frame clones and misses some; the assay was immunoSEQ multiplex PCR. The sample holds about 980,000 clones; over 60% are singletons and the top ten take around 1.4%. Remarks on this clone: As yet, its antigen is unknown.

J lost 3 bases, V lost 7 bases, and 9 bases had no gene match. Per germline, CDR1 SGHDT and CDR2 YYEEEE. CDR3 size: 14 residues. Sequencing was performed on memory CD4+ T cells sorted from blood. Subset described: CD45RA-negative fraction. The chain is built from TRBV5-6 and TRBJ1-2; 7 positions match TRBD1. This TCR came from a man aged 18 to 30 in good health. The CDR3 coding sequence is TGTGCCAGCCATTCGAAGGGGGCGGACTATGGCTACACCTTC. It translates to CASHSKGADYGYTF. Full variable domain (outside the CDR3, taken from reference TRBV5-6 and TRBJ1-2): DAGVTQSPTHLIKTRGQQVTLRCSPKSGHDTVSWYQQALGQGPQFIFQYYEEEERQRGNFPDRFSGHQFPNYSSELNVNALLLGDSALYLCASHSKGADYGYTFGSGTRLTVV.